Included here is one T cell receptor beta chain sequence, with context. As yet, its antigen is unknown. These data are taken from a study of shared clonotypes between healthy human individuals. Study-level results: In general, naive subsets displayed greater estimated richness than memory subsets did.

Libraries were prepared by immunoSEQ multiplex PCR; TCRdb keeps only in-frame clonotypes and omits some of them. This table has around 620,000 clones, about 95% appearing once. Terminally differentiated effector memory CD45RA+ cells were excluded by CCR7 positive selection of CD45RO-negative cells. None of the donors, who were healthy HIV-negative adults, had recently had acute infections or vaccinations. Trimming left V 5 bases short and J 5 bases short, with 18 bases between. The CDR3 covers 15 residues. CDR1 is SGHAT and CDR2 is FQNNGV in the germline V gene. V and J are TRBV11-2 and TRBJ2-5; perhaps TRBD2 as D (6 bases). This TCR came from a woman aged 30 to 39 in good health. Sequenced: naive CD8+ T cells sorted from blood. Here the CDR3 reads CASSLAAGQGETQYF. Here the CDR3 DNA reads TGTGCCAGCAGCCTGGCAGCGGGTCAAGGGGAGACCCAGTACTTC.